This T cell receptor (beta chain) was recorded in a study of identical twins. Study observations and caveats: Memory repertoires lacked the insertion deficit that abundant cord blood beta clonotypes showed. These conclusions were based on statistical analysis (cross-sectional, not following the same donors).

About this clonotype: No antigen is known for it.

The trim removed 5 bases at V and 8 bases at J, leaving 8 bases unmatched. The CDR3 is 13 amino acids. TCRdb re-analysed the 5' RACE reads in MiXCR, keeping a single row per CDR3 protein. The table includes 450,000 to 650,000 distinct CDR3 sequences, roughly 9.5% detected once. This same sample was also part of a study on yellow fever vaccine responses in identical twins.

The TCR comes from a woman aged 18-29 years in good health. The chain carries TRBV12-3 or TRBV12-4 and TRBJ1-1; 7 bases align to TRBD1. The sequencing input was PBMCs. The CDR3 region is CASSPSRTGEAFF. CDR3 nucleotides: TGTGCCAGCAGTCCCTCCCGGACAGGCGAAGCTTTCTTT.